The clone carrying this T cell receptor beta chain was recorded at least ten times. This sample was taken from a study of CD8 T cells in ankylosing spondylitis. It was by quantitative 5'-RACE with molecular barcodes that TCR beta libraries were made. TCRdb recomputed calls from the 5' RACE reads with MiXCR, one row per CDR3 protein. This table has about 240,000 distinct CDR3 sequences, 8% to 9% appearing once. With 5 bases removed from V and 4 bases from J, the gap between germline ends came to 17 bases. CDR1 SQVTM and CDR2 ANQGSEA come from the germline V gene. The CDR3 contains 14 residues. Sequenced input: blood, either unsorted or a sorted T cell fraction (not recorded which). V and J are TRBV29-1 and TRBJ1-1; the D is unclear. The sequence was collected from a female donor with ankylosing spondylitis or in good health (not recorded which). CDR3 DNA: TGCAGCGTTACTACCGGGCCCGAAGGCACTGAAGCTTTCTTT. It is translated as CSVTTGPEGTEAFF.